This T cell receptor beta chain was documented in a study of T-cell reconstitution after alpha-beta-depleted transplantation in children. A TCRbeta library incorporating unique molecular identifiers was prepared. A single record per CDR3 protein comes from TCRdb applying MiXCR to the PCR reads. The sample holds about 290,000 distinct CDR3 sequences, roughly 9.1% seen once. Germline V gene sequence: CDR1 SGDLS, CDR2 YYNGEE. This CDR3 comprises 14 residues. Trimming stripped 3 bases from V and 5 bases from J, with 12 bases between. The sequence came from a boy younger than two with acute myeloid leukemia, due to receive a stem cell transplant. The V call is TRBV9, the J call TRBJ2-1; D is perhaps TRBD2 (6 bases). The sample in question was PBMCs, obtained before TCRalphabeta/CD19-depleted stem cell transplant. CDR3: CASSALSGHNEQFF. CDR3 nucleotides: TGTGCCAGCAGCGCTCTTAGCGGTCACAATGAGCAGTTCTTC. Together with reference TRBV9 and TRBJ2-1, the CDR3 gives the full variable domain: DSGVTQTPKHLITATGQRVTLRCSPRSGDLSVYWYQQSLDQGLQFLIQYYNGEERAKGNILERFSAQQFPDLHSELNLSSLELGDSALYFCASSALSGHNEQFFGPGTRLTVL.